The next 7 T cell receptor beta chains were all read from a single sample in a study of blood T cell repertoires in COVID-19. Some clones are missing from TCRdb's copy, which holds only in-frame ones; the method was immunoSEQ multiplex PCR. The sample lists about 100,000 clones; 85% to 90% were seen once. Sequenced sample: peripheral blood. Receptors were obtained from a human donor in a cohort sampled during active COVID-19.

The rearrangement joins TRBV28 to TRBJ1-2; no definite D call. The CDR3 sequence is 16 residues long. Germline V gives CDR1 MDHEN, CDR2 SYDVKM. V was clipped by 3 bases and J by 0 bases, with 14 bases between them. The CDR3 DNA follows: TGTGCCAGCAGTTTCACCGGGAAGATTACTAACTATGGCTACACCTTC. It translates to CASSFTGKITNYGYTF.

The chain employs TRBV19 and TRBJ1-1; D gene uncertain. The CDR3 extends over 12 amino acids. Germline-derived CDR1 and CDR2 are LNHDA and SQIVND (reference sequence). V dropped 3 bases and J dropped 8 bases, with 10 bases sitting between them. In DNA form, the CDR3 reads TGTGCCAGTAGTATTGGAGAGGGCGAAGCTTTCTTT. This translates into CASSIGEGEAFF.

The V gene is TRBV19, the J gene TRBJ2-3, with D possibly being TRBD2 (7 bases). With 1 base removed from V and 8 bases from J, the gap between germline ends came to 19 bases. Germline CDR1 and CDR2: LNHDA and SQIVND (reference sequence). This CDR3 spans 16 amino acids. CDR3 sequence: CASSIGGGGKPATQYF. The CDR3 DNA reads TGTGCCAGTAGTATAGGCGGGGGCGGTAAACCAGCTACGCAGTATTTT.

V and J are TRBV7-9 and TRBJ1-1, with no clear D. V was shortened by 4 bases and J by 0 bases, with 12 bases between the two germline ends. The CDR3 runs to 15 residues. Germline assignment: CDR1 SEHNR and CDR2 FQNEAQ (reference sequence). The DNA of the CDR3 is TGTGCCAGCAGCTCCCGGGGTCAGATGAACACTGAAGCTTTCTTT. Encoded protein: CASSSRGQMNTEAFF.

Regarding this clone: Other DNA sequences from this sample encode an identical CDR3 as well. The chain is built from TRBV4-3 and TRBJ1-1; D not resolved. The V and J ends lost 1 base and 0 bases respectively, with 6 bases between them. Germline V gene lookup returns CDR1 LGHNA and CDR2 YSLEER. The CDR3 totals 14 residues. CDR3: CASSQGTMNTEAFF. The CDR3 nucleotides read TGCGCCAGCAGCCAAGGCACAATGAACACTGAAGCTTTCTTT.

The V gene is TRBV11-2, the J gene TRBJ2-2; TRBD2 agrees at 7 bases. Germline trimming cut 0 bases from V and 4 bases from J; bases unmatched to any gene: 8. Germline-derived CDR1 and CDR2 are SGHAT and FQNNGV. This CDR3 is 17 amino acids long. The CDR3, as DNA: TGTGCCAGCAGCTTAGATTGGGGGAGGGGACGCACCGGGGAGCTGTTTTTT. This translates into CASSLDWGRGRTGELFF.

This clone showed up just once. The CDR3 nucleotides read TGTGCCAGCTCACCCGGACAGGGGGCTTATGGCTACACCTTC. This encodes CASSPGQGAYGYTF. J is TRBJ1-2 and V is TRBV18, with TRBD1 matching over 11 bases. Trimming removed 3 bases from V and 5 bases from J; junction bases left unmatched: 2. The germline V gene encodes CDR1 KGHSH and CDR2 LQKENI. The CDR3 runs 14 residues.